The clone carrying this T cell receptor beta chain turned up a few times. What it recognizes is unknown. Trimming stripped 6 bases from V and 6 bases from J, with 16 bases between. The germline V gene has CDR1 SGHRS and CDR2 YFSETQ. The CDR3 is 13 residues long. These data belong to a study of type 1 regulatory T cells. Overall study context: This in vitro CD4 product, T-allo10, is enriched for Tr1 cells and alloantigen-specific.

TCRdb re-derived calls from the reads in MiXCR, one entry per CDR3 protein. The table shows 60,000 to 70,000 distinct CDR3 sequences, with approximately 64% occurring only once. T-allo10 cells from the graft donor were described as anergic, host-alloantigen-specific, and alloantigen-specific suppressors. The rearrangement links TRBV5-1 to TRBJ2-7; tentatively, D is TRBD1 or TRBD2 (6 bases each). Sequenced input: cultured T cells, either the whole culture or a sorted T cell fraction (not recorded which). This sample's subset: Tr1-enriched cell product generated in vitro against host alloantigens. The origin of this receptor is a human donor in good health. The CDR3 region is CASTLSGGGEQYF. CDR3 sequence (DNA): TGCGCCAGCACCCTTTCCGGGGGCGGCGAGCAGTACTTC.